The text below deals with one TCR beta chain. Its antigen remains unidentified. Nothing much larger sits one base from this clone, and base qualities are not available. The data stem from a study of T cells after posttransplantation cyclophosphamide listed by TCRdb under 2016. Regarding the research as a whole: Using TRB sequencing, the study followed how the T cell repertoire rebuilt after myeloablative bone marrow transplantation with posttransplantation cyclophosphamide given as GVHD prophylaxis. Blood from all 35 or so PTCy patients with 1-year posttransplant specimens was subjected to TRB sequencing. Up to 3 additional blood samples from 2 to 5.2 years after transplant were also TRB-sequenced in 3 patients, as was pretransplant blood from 4 patients. Antigen receptor sequencing covered samples from a few dozen PTCy-treated patients and 16 of their related bone marrow donors. Public TRB sequences were searched against a database of over 3,500 sequences associated with responses to pathogens, tumor antigens, self-antigens and alloantigens. Because TRA and TRB clonality were tightly correlated in several samples, subsequent TCR analyses were focused on TRB only.

PTCy-treated patients were drawn from a prospective multi-institutional clinical trial. Peripheral blood and bone marrow mononuclear cells were isolated by Ficoll-Hypaque density centrifugation and cryopreserved. Genomic DNA was used for TRB sequencing, which was performed with the immunoSEQ assay at survey resolution or with the hsTCRB kit. The source study handled its data this way. The immunoSEQ software was used for initial read processing, and the LymphoSeq R package was used for repertoire analyses. For each TRB dataset, clonality was calculated as 1 minus normalized Shannon entropy, and the Gini coefficient was computed as well. Phenotypes of unsorted samples were inferred by mapping TRB sequences from sorted subsets of the recipient or donor onto unsorted samples of the same recipient. Not all clones reach the TCRdb copy of this immuneACCESS table, which keeps in-frame sequences only. Checked studies attribute under half of the gap to unresolved V genes and leave the rest unexplained. V, J and clone size were drawn from that table, and D and trimming were deduced from the DNA. A total of approximately 23,000 clones appear in this sample, more than 70% of them only once. Together, the top ten hold 6.3% of the sample.

General conclusions and limits of the study: Across about 49 patients, TRB clonality was highly associated with recipient CMV seropositivity and CMV reactivation, and PTCy diversity was similar to diversity in CNI/methotrexate controls. The TRB repertoires of T cells infiltrating skin or the GI tract showed only limited overlap with the TRB repertoires found in blood. Donor-recipient similarity was low at 1-2 months but increased during the first year, and donor CD8+ memory clones often dominated later blood repertoires.

From V the trimming removes 0 bases and from J it removes 14 bases, while the gene matches leave 5 bases of the junction unaccounted for. Via the germline V gene, CDR1 is MNHEY and CDR2 SVGAGI. From its cysteine to its phenylalanine, the CDR3 spans 13 amino acids. Solely the CDR3 DNA is kept, with 39 bases framed from the first base. The TCR originated in an older woman with a blood cancer, CMV-positive, and with a related stem cell donor. Sequenced material: PBMCs. This chain is built from TRBV6-5 and TRBJ2-4; 9 of the junction bases match TRBD2. Read as DNA, the sequence is TGTGCCAGCAGTTACTCGATGGCTAGCGGGAAGTACTTC. Its product reads: CASSYSMASGKYF.